Following are 30 T cell receptor beta chains from one sample sequenced in a study of regulatory T cells in long-lasting Graves disease. The time point here: persistent/refractory GD, antithyroid drugs over 5 years with positive TRAb. From RNA extracted from PBMCs, the TCR library was made. Construction of TCR beta libraries relied on iRepertoire HTBI primers and on Arm-PCR targeting CDR3 regions. TCRdb passed the multiplex PCR reads through MiXCR, listing each CDR3 protein once. In the table there are around 400,000 distinct CDR3 sequences, more than 20% of which are singletons. The starting material was peripheral blood mononuclear cells (PBMCs), obtained when the disease was refractory, from a patient treated with antithyroid drugs. These receptors were obtained from a woman in her thirties or forties with Graves disease.

This clonotype was detected only a few times. This chain uses TRBV12-3 or TRBV12-4 with TRBJ2-1, with D possibly being TRBD1 (6 bases). Trimming removed 6 bases at V and 12 bases at J, with 12 bases between. CDR3 length: 11 residues. The CDR3 region is CASSTGTRQFF. The CDR3 region has the DNA TGTGCCAGCAGCACCGGGACACGGCAGTTCTTC.

The genes are TRBV20-1 and TRBJ1-1, with D perhaps TRBD1 (5 bases). Trimming removed 4 bases at V and 6 bases at J, with 12 bases between. Germline lookup yields CDR1 DFQATT and CDR2 SNEGSKA (reference sequence). This CDR3 spans 12 amino acids. CDR3 sequence (DNA): TGCAGTGCTATCGGGGGAGGCGCTGAAGCTTTCTTT. Amino acids: CSAIGGGAEAFF.

V is TRBV10-2 and J is TRBJ2-7; 13 nucleotides agree with TRBD2. V shed 6 bases, J shed 11 bases, and the junction held 13 bases outside the gene matches. Germline loops: CDR1 WSHSY, CDR2 SAAADI. This CDR3 contains 15 residues. CDR3 DNA sequence: TGCGCCAGCAGAGGAGGGACTAGCGGGAAGATAGGGAAGTACTTC. Translated, it gives CASRGGTSGKIGKYF.

Comment on this clonotype: The junction and the germline gene differ at one end; a read error may be behind it. The V call is TRBV11-2, the J call TRBJ2-5; D may correspond to TRBD1 or TRBD2 (6 bases each). The CDR3 totals 14 residues. Germline CDR1 SGHAT, CDR2 FQNNGV. The CDR3 spells CASSLVAGQEAQYF. The CDR3 coding sequence is TGTGCCAGCAGCTTAGTGGCGGGACAAGAGGCCCAGTACTTC.

The rearrangement uses TRBV7-9 and TRBJ2-7; possibly TRBD2 for D (6 bases). The V gene's germline CDR1 is SEHNR and CDR2 FQNEAQ (reference sequence). This CDR3 has 14 amino acids. V lost 8 bases and J lost 3, with 17 bases in between. The CDR3, as DNA: TGTGCCAGCTCCGAGGGAGGAGTTTACTACGAGCAGTACTTC. The encoded protein is CASSEGGVYYEQYF. The complete variable domain, with remaining parts taken from reference TRBV7-9 and TRBJ2-7, reads DTGVSQNPRHKITKRGQNVTFRCDPISEHNRLYWYRQTLGQGPEFLTYFQNEAQLEKSRLLSDRFSAERPKGSFSTLEIQRTEQGDSAMYLCASSEGGVYYEQYFGPGTRLTVT.

This clonotype showed up many times. The chain is built from TRBV20-1 and TRBJ2-5; 11 nucleotides match TRBD2. Germline V CDR1 and CDR2: DFQATT, SNEGSKA (reference sequence). V lost 5 bases to trimming and J lost 5 bases; unmatched junction nucleotides: 7. CDR3 length: 14 amino acids. DNA for the CDR3: TGCAGTGCTCTTAGCGGGAGGGCCCCGGAGACCCAGTACTTC. As protein: CSALSGRAPETQYF.

This clonotype was seen at least ten times. The rearrangement uses TRBV28 and TRBJ1-5, with D unclear. The germline V gene has CDR1 MDHEN and CDR2 SYDVKM. CDR3 length: 12 amino acids. Trimming stripped 2 bases from V and 6 bases from J, with 5 bases between. As DNA, the CDR3 is TGTGCCAGCAGTTTAGTGGGTCAGCCCCAGCATTTT. Encoded protein: CASSLVGQPQHF.

There are many counts of this clonotype. The chain has TRBV2 and TRBJ1-1; the D gene is possibly TRBD1 (5 bases). The CDR3 extends over 14 amino acids. V gave up 6 bases and J gave up 8 bases, with 19 bases separating them. Germline CDR1 reads SNHLY; CDR2 reads FYNNEI. The CDR3 protein is CASRGSPRDPEAFF. In nucleotides, the CDR3 is TGTGCCAGCAGAGGCAGTCCCCGGGACCCAGAAGCTTTCTTT.

The table lists this clonotype with many counts. This chain connects TRBV2 to TRBJ1-1; D may be TRBD1 (5 bases). Germline V gene lookup returns CDR1 SNHLY and CDR2 FYNNEI. This CDR3 region has 17 residues. V was pared by 3 bases and J by 0 bases, with 17 bases between. The CDR3 loop is CASSDGADKVMNTEAFF. DNA for the CDR3: TGTGCCAGCAGTGATGGGGCAGACAAAGTAATGAACACTGAAGCTTTCTTT.

This clonotype was detected once. The chain couples TRBV4-2 to TRBJ2-5, with 7 bases aligning to TRBD2. This CDR3 is 15 amino acids long. With 4 bases clipped from V and 5 bases from J, the junction kept 10 bases outside the gene matches. Germline CDR1 and CDR2: LGHNA and YNFKEQ. The CDR3 here is CASSRRTLGGETQYF. CDR3 nucleotide sequence: TGTGCCAGCAGCCGGAGGACGTTGGGAGGGGAGACCCAGTACTTC.

Ten or more counts support this clonotype. The J gene is TRBJ1-1, the V gene TRBV2; D might be TRBD1 (5 bases). Germline V gene data show CDR1 as SNHLY and CDR2 as FYNNEI. This CDR3 spans 16 amino acids. Trimming stripped 4 bases from V and 3 bases from J, with 18 bases between. The chain's CDR3 is CASSGGRGEPYTEAFF. The CDR3 coding sequence is TGTGCCAGCAGTGGGGGGAGGGGAGAACCCTACACTGAAGCTTTCTTT.

This clonotype showed up just a few times. The chain combines TRBV7-8 with TRBJ2-7; 9 positions match TRBD2. CDR3 length: 14 amino acids. The ends lost 3 bases at V and 6 bases at J; junction bases unmatched: 6. Per the germline V gene, CDR1 is SGHVS and CDR2 is FQNEAQ. This CDR3 is CASSFLFSGSEQYF. The CDR3 nucleotides read TGTGCCAGCAGCTTCCTTTTTAGCGGGAGCGAGCAGTACTTC.

This clonotype was observed at least ten times. The chain uses TRBV11-2 and TRBJ2-7; D unclear. The CDR3 spans 14 residues. In germline, CDR1 is SGHAT, CDR2 FQNNGV. V shed 1 base and J shed 4 bases, with 11 bases lying between them. The CDR3 here is CASSLVWPGYEQYF. In DNA form, the CDR3 reads TGTGCCAGCAGCTTAGTATGGCCTGGTTACGAGCAGTACTTC.

The CDR3 protein is CASSRRDPPGTGELFF. DNA of the CDR3: TGTGCCAGCAGCCGCCGGGACCCACCGGGCACCGGGGAGCTGTTTTTT. The chain is built from TRBV7-9 and TRBJ2-2, with D possibly called TRBD1 or TRBD2 (5 bases each). Between the trimmed V and J ends, which lost 5 bases and 4 bases, there was a span of 17 bases. The CDR3 has 16 amino acids. Germline V gene data show CDR1 as SEHNR and CDR2 as FQNEAQ (reference sequence).

This clonotype occurred many times. The genes are TRBV6-1 and TRBJ2-7; D is uncertain. V shed 2 bases and J shed 6 bases, with 11 bases lying between them. The germline V gene encodes CDR1 MNHNS and CDR2 SASEGT. The CDR3 has 13 residues. The chain's CDR3 is CASSEFEEREQYF. As DNA, the CDR3 is TGTGCCAGCAGTGAATTCGAAGAGCGCGAGCAGTACTTC.

Comments on this clonotype: This may arise from a read error, as a much more abundant clone is one base away. This chain uses TRBV20-1 with TRBJ2-5; possibly TRBD1 for D (6 bases). The V end was cut by 5 bases, the J end by 4 bases, with 14 bases between. The V gene's germline CDR1 is DFQATT and CDR2 SNEGSKA (reference sequence). The CDR3 loop spans 13 amino acids. This chain's CDR3 is CSAGVGGGETQYF. The CDR3 coding sequence is TGCAGTGCTGGAGTTGGGGGCGGAGAGACCCAGTACTTC.

The chain combines TRBV5-8 with TRBJ2-6; D tentatively fits TRBD1 or TRBD2 (5 bases each). V lost 4 bases and J 1 base, leaving 9 bases between the germline ends. This CDR3 is built from 15 residues. Germline loops: CDR1 SGHTS, CDR2 YDEGEE. The CDR3 DNA sequence: TGTGCCAGCAGCCAGAGGGGTTCTGGGGCCAACGTCCTGACTTTC. Amino acids: CASSQRGSGANVLTF.

The chain uses TRBV7-9 and TRBJ1-1; D not resolved. The CDR3 spans 16 residues. Per the germline V gene, CDR1 is SEHNR and CDR2 is FQNEAQ (reference sequence). Trimming pared 0 bases from V and 1 base from J, leaving 12 bases between. The CDR3 nucleotides read TGTGCCAGCAGCTTAGCCCGCGGGCAATGGAACACTGAAGCTTTCTTT. Its translation: CASSLARGQWNTEAFF.

This clonotype appeared many times. The chain joins TRBV28 to TRBJ1-6; D is uncertain. The CDR3 runs to 13 residues. Germline V gene sequence: CDR1 MDHEN, CDR2 SYDVKM. V lost 9 bases and J lost 10, with 16 bases in between. In DNA, the CDR3 is TGTGCCAGTTCTAGTGGACTGGGCTCACCCCTCCACTTT. Translating it yields CASSSGLGSPLHF.

This clonotype was seen at least ten times. The V call is TRBV11-2, the J call TRBJ2-7; 8 nucleotides align to TRBD2. The CDR3 is made up of 15 amino acids. Losses at the gene ends were 4 bases for V and 0 bases for J; bases not matched to a gene: 5. Germline V lookup: CDR1 SGHAT, CDR2 FQNNGV. The CDR3 is CASSSLSGNSYEQYF. In DNA, the CDR3 is TGTGCCAGCAGCTCCCTTAGCGGGAACTCCTACGAGCAGTACTTC.

This clonotype was detected only a few times. The chain couples TRBV6-1 to TRBJ2-2; TRBD1 agrees at 9 bases. V lost 6 bases to trimming and J lost 3 bases; unmatched junction nucleotides: 2. The CDR3 extends over 14 amino acids. Germline lookup yields CDR1 MNHNS and CDR2 SASEGT. This CDR3 reads CASRWTGDTGELFF. In nucleotides, the CDR3 is TGTGCCAGCAGATGGACAGGGGACACCGGGGAGCTGTTTTTT.

This clonotype was recorded at least ten times. The CDR3 sequence is CASSFADTNTEAFF. The CDR3 coding sequence is TGCGCCAGCAGCTTCGCGGACACAAACACTGAAGCTTTCTTT. V gene TRBV5-1 combines with J gene TRBJ1-1; perhaps TRBD1 as D (5 bases). V dropped 2 bases and J dropped 2 bases, with 10 bases sitting between them. The CDR3 has 14 amino acids. Germline values: CDR1 SGHRS, CDR2 YFSETQ.

The chain carries TRBV29-1 and TRBJ2-1; 10 nucleotides match TRBD2. J gave up 5 bases and V 7 bases, and 8 bases lay outside the gene matches. CDR3 size: 14 residues. Germline assignment: CDR1 SQVTM and CDR2 ANQGSEA. The CDR3 region is CSAGLADPHNEQFF. CDR3 in DNA: TGCAGCGCTGGACTAGCGGACCCTCACAATGAGCAGTTCTTC.

This clonotype has more than one count but fewer than ten. The chain couples TRBV30 to TRBJ2-7, with D tentatively TRBD1 (6 bases). The germline V gene has CDR1 GTSNPN and CDR2 SVGIG (reference sequence). V lost 7 bases and J lost 3, with 10 bases in between. This CDR3 contains 11 residues. The CDR3 region is CAYRVRYEQYF. The CDR3 DNA reads TGTGCCTACAGGGTACGCTACGAGCAGTACTTC.

Only a few counts were recorded for this clonotype. The chain employs TRBV11-2 and TRBJ2-7; TRBD2 agrees at 9 bases. In germline, CDR1 is SGHAT, CDR2 FQNNGV. CDR3 size: 16 residues. J lost 3 bases, V lost 1 base, and 7 bases had no gene match. The CDR3 nucleotides are TGTGCCAGCAGCTTAGGCCTGACTAGCGGAGGCTACGAGCAGTACTTC. Amino acids: CASSLGLTSGGYEQYF.

This clonotype was seen a handful of times. The chain has TRBV20-1 and TRBJ2-4, with a possible D match to TRBD2 (5 bases). The CDR3 spans 20 residues. With 2 bases removed from V and 0 bases from J, the gap between germline ends came to 26 bases. CDR1 and CDR2 (germline): DFQATT, SNEGSKA (reference sequence). CDR3 region: CSARSASGIDAILAKNIQYF. The CDR3 DNA sequence: TGCAGTGCTAGATCAGCATCCGGGATAGACGCAATCCTAGCCAAAAACATTCAGTACTTC.

V is TRBV30 and J is TRBJ2-2, with 9 bases that match TRBD2. CDR1 and CDR2 from the germline V gene are GTSNPN and SVGIG (reference sequence). The CDR3 is 16 residues long. Germline trimming cut 2 bases from V and 6 bases from J; bases unmatched to any gene: 10. The CDR3 spells CAWSTVRAGGAGELFF. The DNA of the CDR3 is TGTGCCTGGAGTACAGTCCGGGCGGGAGGGGCCGGGGAGCTGTTTTTT.

This chain links TRBV7-9 with TRBJ2-6; the D is unclear. Trimming cost V 5 bases and J 0 bases, with 8 bases left between them. From germline, CDR1 is SEHNR and CDR2 FQNEAQ (reference sequence). This CDR3 spans 15 amino acids. The CDR3 DNA follows: TGTGCCAGCAGCCCCGACGGCTCTGGGGCCAACGTCCTGACTTTC. It translates to CASSPDGSGANVLTF.

This clonotype came up many times. The chain joins TRBV28 to TRBJ1-6; TRBD1 agrees at 8 bases. The V gene's germline CDR1 is MDHEN and CDR2 SYDVKM. The CDR3 is 15 amino acids. The junction had 5 bases not matched to a gene; V was cut back by 7 bases and J by 3 bases. The CDR3 loop is CASIPGGDYNSPLHF. CDR3 DNA sequence: TGTGCCAGCATCCCAGGGGGCGACTATAATTCACCCCTCCACTTT.

The gene calls are TRBV28 and TRBJ2-3, with 8 positions matching TRBD2. Germline values: CDR1 MDHEN, CDR2 SYDVKM. Trimming removed 8 bases from V and 6 bases from J; junction bases left unmatched: 7. This CDR3 spans 13 amino acids. The CDR3 region has the DNA TGTGCCAGCGCGGGAGGCCTTCTCGATACGCAGTATTTT. Its translation: CASAGGLLDTQYF.